The T cell receptor beta chain described here comes from a study of blood T cells in healthy people across ages. The overall study: With template switching, about one barcoded beta molecule was captured per two T cells.

This clonotype was observed a handful of times. Its target is not known. Study observations and caveats: Because sorting was not performed, PBMCs prevented conclusive naive versus antigen-experienced comparison.

This CDR3 region has 11 residues. Trimming took off 11 bases at V and 6 bases at J, with 11 bases between the two ends. Germline V gives CDR1 SEHNR, CDR2 FQNEAQ (reference sequence). Alongside a J-beta primer mix, a sample-barcoded 5' primer served in a second PCR lasting 7 to 11 cycles. One entry per CDR3 protein, called by TCRdb with MiXCR from the 5' RACE reads. The repertoire holds roughly 1,700,000 distinct CDR3 sequences, with roughly 27% as singletons. Caucasian individuals from Russia who were healthy and aged about 6 to 90 acted as donors. Total RNA extracted from each sample amounted to at least 6 micrograms.

This TCR came from a woman in her 30s in good health. Source material: blood. The V gene is TRBV7-9, the J gene TRBJ2-1; possible D gene TRBD1, 5 bases. The CDR3 bases are TGTGCCGCCGACAGTCTCAATGAGCAGTTCTTC. Encoded protein: CAADSLNEQFF.